These 25 T cell receptor beta chains were all obtained from the same sample, sequenced in a study of STAT3 mutations in large granular lymphocyte leukemia. General study points: In T-cell large granular lymphocyte leukemia, about half of patients showed multiple immunodominant subclonotypes.

Which antigens these TCRs recognize remains unknown. The assay was immunoSEQ multiplex PCR, and TCRdb's table has in-frame clones only and misses some. This table has roughly 2,700 clones, around 66% appearing once. The specimen sequenced was peripheral blood mononuclear cells. The source is a man aged 60 to 69 with T-cell large granular lymphocyte leukemia. Some clones in this sample may be carry-over from other donors' samples.

The J gene is TRBJ1-5, the V gene TRBV25-1; D gene unclear. V gave up 4 bases and J gave up 3 bases, with 16 bases separating them. The CDR3 is 16 amino acids. Germline loops: CDR1 MGHDK, CDR2 SYGVNS. The CDR3 region is CASSAAVGPINQPQHF. The DNA for the CDR3 is TGTGCCAGCAGTGCTGCTGTCGGGCCAATCAATCAGCCCCAGCATTTT.

This rearrangement joins TRBV19 to TRBJ1-1; D unresolved. CDR1 is LNHDA and CDR2 is SQIVND in the germline V gene (reference sequence). V was cut by 9 bases and J by 3 bases, with 11 bases left in between. CDR3 length: 12 residues. CDR3 sequence reads: CASALGDTEAFF. CDR3 bases: TGTGCCAGCGCTTTAGGCGACACTGAAGCTTTCTTT.

This clone was observed a handful of times. J is TRBJ2-6 and V is TRBV6-6, with D possibly TRBD1 on 5 matching bases. V lost 5 bases to trimming and J lost 1 base, with 12 bases between them. CDR3 length: 16 amino acids. CDR1 MNHNY and CDR2 SVGAGI come from the germline V gene (reference sequence). This chain's CDR3 is CASSPTAGSGANVLTF. The CDR3 region has the DNA TGTGCCAGCAGTCCTACGGCAGGGTCTGGGGCCAACGTCCTGACTTTC.

This clone was seen a few times. V and J are TRBV6-1 and TRBJ2-5, with a weak D call TRBD2 (5 bases). V was pared by 3 bases and J by 3 bases, with 11 bases between. CDR1 is MNHNS, CDR2 SASEGT, per germline. The CDR3 covers 14 residues. DNA of the CDR3: TGTGCCAGCAGTGACAAGAGCGGCAAAGAGACCCAGTACTTC. It codes for CASSDKSGKETQYF.

The genes are TRBV29-1 and TRBJ2-5; D tentatively fits TRBD1 or TRBD2 (5 bases each). From germline, CDR1 is SQVTM and CDR2 ANQGSEA. The V and J ends lost 4 bases and 5 bases respectively, with 11 bases between them. CDR3 length: 12 amino acids. The CDR3 loop reads CSVADGAETQYF. DNA of the CDR3: TGCAGCGTTGCCGACGGGGCGGAGACCCAGTACTTC.

This clone was recorded a few times. The rearrangement joins TRBV5-4 to TRBJ2-7; 7 positions match TRBD1. The CDR3 sequence is 15 residues long. The germline gives CDR1 SGHNT, CDR2 YYREEE (reference sequence). J gave up 4 bases and V 4 bases, and 11 bases lay outside the gene matches. CDR3 protein: CASSIFGTEMYEQYF. The CDR3 DNA follows: TGTGCCAGCAGCATCTTCGGGACAGAGATGTACGAGCAGTACTTC.

This clone has a handful of counts. The chain is built from TRBV4-1 and TRBJ2-7; D is unresolved. Looked up from germline, CDR1 is MGHRA and CDR2 is YSYEKL. V lost 1 base and J 4 bases, leaving 8 bases between the germline ends. This CDR3 region has 13 residues. The CDR3: CASSQVVEYEQYF. Written as DNA, the CDR3 is TGCGCCAGCAGCCAAGTGGTAGAGTACGAGCAGTACTTC.

The chain is built from TRBV5-1 and TRBJ2-1; 8 bases agree with TRBD2. V lost 1 base and J lost 8; bases outside the gene matches: 5. CDR3 length: 14 residues. The germline V gene encodes CDR1 SGHRS and CDR2 YFSETQ. The CDR3 sequence is CASSLRTSRDEQFF. The CDR3 nucleotides are TGCGCCAGCAGCTTGCGGACTAGCAGGGATGAGCAGTTCTTC.

The chain joins TRBV18 to TRBJ2-7; D gene unclear. Trimming removed 0 bases at V and 3 bases at J, with 0 bases between. Per germline, CDR1 KGHSH and CDR2 LQKENI. The CDR3 spans 11 residues. This CDR3 reads CASSPPYEQYV. CDR3 sequence (DNA): TGTGCCAGCTCACCACCCTACGAGCAGTACGTC.

The chain uses TRBV15 and TRBJ2-5; 8 bases are a match to TRBD1. V shed 3 bases, J shed 3 bases, and the junction held 9 bases outside the gene matches. Germline V gives CDR1 LNHNV, CDR2 YYDKDF (reference sequence). The CDR3 spans 16 residues. The CDR3 is CATSSARNRGKETQYF. The CDR3 coding sequence is TGTGCCACCAGCAGCGCCCGAAACAGGGGGAAAGAGACCCAGTACTTC.

The chain joins TRBV19 to TRBJ2-2, with D perhaps given as TRBD1 or TRBD2 (5 bases each). Germline V lookup: CDR1 LNHDA, CDR2 SQIVND (reference sequence). The CDR3 has 14 residues. The ends were cut back, 7 bases at V and 7 bases at J, with 16 bases in the middle. The CDR3 DNA is TGTGCCAGTACCCCAGGGACGACGGTCGGGGAGCTGTTTTTT. This sequence encodes CASTPGTTVGELFF.

V usage is TRBV25-1 and J usage is TRBJ1-6; D unclear. Germline V gene sequence: CDR1 MGHDK, CDR2 SYGVNS. This CDR3 is 14 amino acids long. The V end lost 2 bases, the J end lost 7 bases, and 9 bases lay between the germline ends. This chain's CDR3 is CASSEILANSPLHF. The CDR3 region has the DNA TGTGCCAGCAGTGAAATCCTGGCCAATTCACCCCTCCACTTT. Complete variable domain (other parts from reference TRBV25-1 and TRBJ1-6): EADIYQTPRYLVIGTGKKITLECSQTMGHDKMYWYQQDPGMELHLIHYSYGVNSTEKGDLSSESTVSRIRTEHFPLTLESARPSHTSQYLCASSEILANSPLHFGNGTRLTVT.

This clone was seen only a few times. This chain uses TRBV19 with TRBJ1-2, with no clear D. CDR3 length: 15 residues. Trimming pared 5 bases from V and 2 bases from J, leaving 15 bases between. The V gene's germline CDR1 is LNHDA and CDR2 SQIVND (reference sequence). This CDR3 is CASSLRSGLNYGYTF. The CDR3 DNA sequence: TGTGCCAGTAGTCTCCGCAGCGGCCTCAACTATGGCTACACCTTC.

The chain joins TRBV7-9 to TRBJ1-2, with a tentative D call TRBD1 (5 bases). The CDR3 runs to 16 residues. Germline V gives CDR1 SEHNR, CDR2 FQNEAQ (reference sequence). V lost 6 bases to trimming and J lost 6 bases, with 23 bases between them. The CDR3 region has the DNA TGTGCCAGCAGACTAGGTGGGGCCGCCACACGCGATGGCTACACCTTC. This codes for CASRLGGAATRDGYTF.

The V and J genes are TRBV5-6 and TRBJ2-5; D perhaps matches TRBD2 (7 bases). The CDR3 runs 12 residues. V was pared by 4 bases and J by 11 bases, with 15 bases between. Germline lookup yields CDR1 SGHDT and CDR2 YYEEEE. The CDR3 protein is CASSREDSKQYF. The CDR3 nucleotides read TGTGCCAGCAGCCGGGAGGACAGCAAACAGTACTTC.

The CDR3: CASRRGDGQETQYF. The CDR3 DNA reads TGCGCCAGCAGGAGGGGTGACGGCCAAGAGACCCAGTACTTC. The chain is built from TRBV5-1 and TRBJ2-5; D tentatively reads TRBD1 or TRBD2 (5 bases each). CDR3 length equals 14 residues. The V end was cut by 5 bases, the J end by 1 base, with 12 bases between. CDR1 and CDR2 from the germline V gene are SGHRS and YFSETQ.

This clone was seen a single time. V usage is TRBV5-4 and J usage is TRBJ2-3; D gene ambiguous. The germline gives CDR1 SGHNT, CDR2 YYREEE (reference sequence). V dropped 5 bases and J dropped 2 bases, with 15 bases sitting between them. The CDR3 runs to 15 residues. The CDR3 DNA sequence: TGTGCCAGCAGTCAGGACCACCTAAACACAGATACGCAGTATTTT. Translation: CASSQDHLNTDTQYF.

V and J are TRBV5-1 and TRBJ1-1; D is unresolved. The CDR3 totals 14 residues. Trimming stripped 4 bases from V and 1 base from J, with 11 bases between. CDR1 SGHRS and CDR2 YFSETQ come from the germline V gene. Here the CDR3 reads CASSLTLQNTEAFF. The CDR3 DNA reads TGCGCCAGCAGCCTGACGCTGCAGAACACTGAAGCTTTCTTT.

The rearrangement uses TRBV30 and TRBJ1-2; TRBD1 matches 11 bases. Germline V gene lookup returns CDR1 GTSNPN and CDR2 SVGIG (reference sequence). The V segment lost 3 bases and the J segment 8 bases; nucleotides outside the gene matches: 11. The CDR3 is made up of 15 amino acids. Here the CDR3 reads CAWRWTGGSSRGYTF. CDR3 bases: TGTGCCTGGAGATGGACAGGGGGCAGTTCGAGAGGCTACACCTTC.

This clone appeared a few times. V is TRBV30 and J is TRBJ2-3; D call uncertain. Germline V lookup: CDR1 GTSNPN, CDR2 SVGIG (reference sequence). Trimming cost V 8 bases and J 6 bases, with 9 bases left between them. The CDR3 is made up of 10 amino acids. CDR3 coding DNA: TGTGCCCAAGTTTCCGATACGCAGTATTTT. Its protein is CAQVSDTQYF.

This rearrangement joins TRBV5-4 to TRBJ1-1; D is unclear. V was pared by 1 base and J by 1 base, with 11 bases between. The CDR3 covers 15 residues. Germline loops: CDR1 SGHNT, CDR2 YYREEE (reference sequence). The CDR3 is CASSLSYRTNTEAFF. The CDR3 DNA is TGTGCCAGCAGCTTGAGTTATCGGACGAACACTGAAGCTTTCTTT.

The genes are TRBV6-6 and TRBJ2-5; tentatively, D is TRBD1 (6 bases). Germline values: CDR1 MNHNY, CDR2 SVGAGI (reference sequence). Trimming removed 2 bases at V and 1 base at J, with 14 bases between. This CDR3 has 16 residues. The CDR3 sequence: CASSYDAGASQETQYF. Here the CDR3 DNA reads TGTGCCAGCAGTTACGATGCAGGGGCTTCCCAAGAGACCCAGTACTTC.

The chain has TRBV5-4 and TRBJ2-5; 10 nucleotides align to TRBD2. Germline V gives CDR1 SGHNT, CDR2 YYREEE (reference sequence). This CDR3 spans 16 amino acids. The J segment lost 5 bases and the V segment lost 6 bases, leaving 13 bases of the junction unmatched. The CDR3 DNA follows: TGTGCCAGCACCTCAGCGGGAGGGCCGGGTTGGGAGACCCAGTACTTC. It yields the protein CASTSAGGPGWETQYF.

V usage is TRBV30 and J usage is TRBJ1-2; D is undetermined. This CDR3 comprises 15 residues. Germline CDR1 reads GTSNPN; CDR2 reads SVGIG (reference sequence). Trimming removed 3 bases at V and 8 bases at J, with 22 bases between. The CDR3 DNA reads TGTGCCTGGAGCCAACATCACGGTGGGGTCGCGGGCTACACCTTC. It is translated as CAWSQHHGGVAGYTF.

This clone was observed once. The J gene is TRBJ1-4, the V gene TRBV5-1; a weak D match, TRBD1 (5 bases). Germline assignment: CDR1 SGHRS and CDR2 YFSETQ. Trimming cost V 5 bases and J 10 bases, with 18 bases left between them. The CDR3 covers 14 residues. Here the CDR3 reads CASSEGPRDRKLFF. In DNA form, the CDR3 reads TGCGCCAGCAGTGAAGGCCCTAGGGACCGAAAACTGTTTTTT. Variable domain in full (rest from reference TRBV5-1 and TRBJ1-4): KAGVTQTPRYLIKTRGQQVTLSCSPISGHRSVSWYQQTPGQGLQFLFEYFSETQRNKGNFPGRFSGRQFSNSRSEMNVSTLELGDSALYLCASSEGPRDRKLFFGSGTQLSVL.